The clone carrying this T cell receptor beta chain showed up just a few times. Compared with germline, one end of the junction differs, possibly owing to a read error. Sequencing targeted expressed TCRB transcripts, as all isolated RNA had been reverse transcribed. TCRdb's copy holds only in-frame clones and misses some; the assay was immunoSEQ multiplex PCR. The sample holds 300,000 to 400,000 clones, around 13% seen once. The data stem from a study of beta chain features in type 1 diabetes. Study-wide context: Across all samples, roughly 98,000,000 sorted cells were examined.

Sequencing used naive CD4+ T cells from blood. This clonotype was sampled from a man younger than 35 in good health.

CDR3 coding DNA: TGTGCCAGCAGTGACCCCGGCTCTAGCGGGCAACACTTC. Translating gives CASSDPGSSGQHF. V and J are TRBV25-1 and TRBJ2-7, with TRBD2 matching over 8 bases. Looked up from germline, CDR1 is MGHDK and CDR2 is SYGVNS. The CDR3 is made up of 13 amino acids.